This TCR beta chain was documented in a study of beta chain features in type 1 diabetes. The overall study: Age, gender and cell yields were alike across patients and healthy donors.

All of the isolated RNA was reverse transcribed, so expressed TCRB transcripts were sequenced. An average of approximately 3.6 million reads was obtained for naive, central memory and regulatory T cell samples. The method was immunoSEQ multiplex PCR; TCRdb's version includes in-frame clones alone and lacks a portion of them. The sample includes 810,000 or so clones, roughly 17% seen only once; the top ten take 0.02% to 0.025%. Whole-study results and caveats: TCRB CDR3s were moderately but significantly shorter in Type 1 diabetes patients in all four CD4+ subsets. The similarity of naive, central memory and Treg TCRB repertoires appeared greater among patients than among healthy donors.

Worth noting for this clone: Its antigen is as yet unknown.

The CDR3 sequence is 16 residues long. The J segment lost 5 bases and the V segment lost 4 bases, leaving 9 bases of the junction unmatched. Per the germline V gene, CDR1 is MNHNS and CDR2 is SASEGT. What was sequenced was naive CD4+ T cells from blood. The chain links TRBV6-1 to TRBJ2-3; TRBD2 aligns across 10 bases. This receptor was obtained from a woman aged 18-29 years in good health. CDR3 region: CASSVLAGGWVDTQYF. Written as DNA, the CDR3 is TGTGCCAGCAGTGTGTTAGCGGGAGGTTGGGTAGATACGCAGTATTTT.